Sequencing of this T cell receptor beta chain was carried out in a study of blood T cell repertoires in COVID-19. Whole-study context: Italy, Spain and the United States were the sources of the convalescent and acute COVID-19 samples. PBMCs, B-cell-depleted T cells, or T cells provided the cDNA or gDNA that made up the material.

In the authors' workflow: Nucleated cell number was recorded as an estimate derived from reference gene primer amplification. Clones were read by immunoSEQ multiplex PCR, and TCRdb kept only the in-frame ones, dropping some. V and J calls and clone size follow that table, whereas D and trimming were derived from the DNA. The top ten clones hold approximately 2% of a sample with about 180,000 clones, roughly 87% of them seen once. Trimming took off 3 bases at V and 0 bases at J, with 8 bases between the two ends. The CDR3 consists of 14 residues. CDR1 and CDR2 (germline): SEHNR, FQNEAQ (reference sequence).

This chain connects TRBV7-9 to TRBJ1-2; D remains ambiguous. The TCR comes from a man aged 18 to 29 who had recovered from COVID-19. The sequencing sample was made of peripheral blood. The chain's CDR3 is CASSFSEANYGYTF. In DNA, the CDR3 is TGTGCCAGCAGCTTTTCGGAGGCTAACTATGGCTACACCTTC. Full variable domain (missing parts from reference TRBV7-9 and TRBJ1-2): DTGVSQNPRHKITKRGQNVTFRCDPISEHNRLYWYRQTLGQGPEFLTYFQNEAQLEKSRLLSDRFSAERPKGSFSTLEIQRTEQGDSAMYLCASSFSEANYGYTFGSGTRLTVV.